Sequencing of this T cell receptor (beta chain) was carried out in a study of blood T cell repertoires in COVID-19. Study information: PBMCs, B-cell-depleted T cells, or T cells provided the cDNA or gDNA that made up the material.

Deletions cut 3 bases from V and 11 bases from J, with 16 bases between. Germline CDR1 reads MDHEN; CDR2 reads SYDVKM. CDR3 length: 14 residues. This clone was observed a few times. Original processing notes: Amplification of reference gene primers provided the estimated nucleated cell counts. Assay used: immunoSEQ multiplex PCR; TCRdb lists only in-frame clones, some missing. V and J calls and clone size are those listed in that table; D and trimming were worked out from the DNA. The data hold 100,000 to 150,000 clones, with more than 65% observed a single time. The receptor comes from a human donor in a cohort sampled during active COVID-19. The sample taken for sequencing was peripheral blood. The chain joins TRBV28 to TRBJ1-4; TRBD1 might be the D (5 bases). Here the CDR3 reads CASSFTDGAAKLFF. The CDR3 coding sequence is TGTGCCAGCAGTTTCACTGATGGGGCGGCGAAACTGTTTTTT.